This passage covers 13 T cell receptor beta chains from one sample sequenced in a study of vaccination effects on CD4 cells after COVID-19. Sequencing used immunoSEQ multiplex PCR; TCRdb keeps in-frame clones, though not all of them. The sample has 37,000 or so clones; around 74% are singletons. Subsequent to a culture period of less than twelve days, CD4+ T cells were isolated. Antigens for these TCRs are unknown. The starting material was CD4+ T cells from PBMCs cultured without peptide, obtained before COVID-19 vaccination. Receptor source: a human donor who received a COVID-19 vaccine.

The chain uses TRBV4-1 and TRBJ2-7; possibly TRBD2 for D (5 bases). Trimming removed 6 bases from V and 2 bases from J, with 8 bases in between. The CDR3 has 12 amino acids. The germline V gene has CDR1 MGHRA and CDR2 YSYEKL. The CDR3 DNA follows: TGCGCCAGCAGAGGGAGAGCCTACGAGCAGTACTTC. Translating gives CASRGRAYEQYF.

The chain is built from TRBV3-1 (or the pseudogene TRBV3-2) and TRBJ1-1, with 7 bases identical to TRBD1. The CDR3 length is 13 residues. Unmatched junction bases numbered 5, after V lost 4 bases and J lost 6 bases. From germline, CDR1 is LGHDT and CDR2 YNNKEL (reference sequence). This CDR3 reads CASSPGTAPEAFF. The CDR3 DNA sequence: TGTGCCAGCAGCCCGGGGACAGCGCCTGAAGCTTTCTTT.

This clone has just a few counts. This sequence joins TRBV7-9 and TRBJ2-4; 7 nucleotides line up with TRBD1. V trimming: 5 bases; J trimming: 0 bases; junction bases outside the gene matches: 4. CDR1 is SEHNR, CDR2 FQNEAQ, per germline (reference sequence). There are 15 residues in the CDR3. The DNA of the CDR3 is TGTGCCAGCAGCCCGGGGACAGTAGCCAAAAACATTCAGTACTTC. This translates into CASSPGTVAKNIQYF.

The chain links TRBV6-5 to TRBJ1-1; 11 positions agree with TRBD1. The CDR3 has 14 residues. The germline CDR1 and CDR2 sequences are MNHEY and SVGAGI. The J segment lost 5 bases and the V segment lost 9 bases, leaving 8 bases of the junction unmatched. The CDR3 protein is CASGQDRGPTEAFF. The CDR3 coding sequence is TGTGCCAGTGGCCAGGACAGGGGGCCGACTGAAGCTTTCTTT.

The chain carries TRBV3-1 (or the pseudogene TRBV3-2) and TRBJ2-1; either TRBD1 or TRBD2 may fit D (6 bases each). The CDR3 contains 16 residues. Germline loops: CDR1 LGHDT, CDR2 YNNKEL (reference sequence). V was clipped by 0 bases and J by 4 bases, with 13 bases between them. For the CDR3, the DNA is TGTGCCAGCAGCCAAGAAAGACTAGGGGGTTACAATGAGCAGTTCTTC. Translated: CASSQERLGGYNEQFF.

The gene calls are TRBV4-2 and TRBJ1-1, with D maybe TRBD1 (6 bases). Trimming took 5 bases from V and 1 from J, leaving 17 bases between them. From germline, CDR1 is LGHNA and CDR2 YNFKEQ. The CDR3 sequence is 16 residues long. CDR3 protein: CASSTRTDRGNTEAFF. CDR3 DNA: TGTGCCAGCAGCACCAGGACAGATAGGGGGAACACTGAAGCTTTCTTT.

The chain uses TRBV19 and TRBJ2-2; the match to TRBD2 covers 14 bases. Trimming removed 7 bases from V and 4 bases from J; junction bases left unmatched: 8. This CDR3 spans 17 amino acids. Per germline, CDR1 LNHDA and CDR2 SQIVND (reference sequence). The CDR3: CASTSLTSGRGTGELFF. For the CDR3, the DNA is TGTGCCAGTACGTCCCTGACTAGCGGGAGGGGCACCGGGGAGCTGTTTTTT.

The CDR3 DNA sequence: TGTGCCAGTAGGAAGTGGGGGGACCAAGAGACCCAGTACTTC. Its translation is CASRKWGDQETQYF. The chain combines TRBV19 with TRBJ2-5; maybe TRBD2 (6 bases). V was clipped by 6 bases and J by 0 bases, with 11 bases between them. The CDR3 has 14 amino acids. Germline V gene lookup returns CDR1 LNHDA and CDR2 SQIVND (reference sequence).

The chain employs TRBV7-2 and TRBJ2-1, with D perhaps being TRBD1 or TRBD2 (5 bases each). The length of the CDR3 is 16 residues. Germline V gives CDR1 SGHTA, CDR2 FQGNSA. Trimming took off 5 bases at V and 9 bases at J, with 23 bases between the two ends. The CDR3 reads CASSPNLGTGRGEQFF. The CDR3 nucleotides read TGTGCCAGCAGCCCAAACCTAGGGACGGGAAGGGGTGAGCAGTTCTTC.

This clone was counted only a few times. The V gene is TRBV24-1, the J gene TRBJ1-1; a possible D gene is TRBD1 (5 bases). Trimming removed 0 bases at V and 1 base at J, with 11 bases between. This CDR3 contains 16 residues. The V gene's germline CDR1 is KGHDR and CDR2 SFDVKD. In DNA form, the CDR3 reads TGTGCCACCAGTGATTTGCCTGGGGGTCCGAACACTGAAGCTTTCTTT. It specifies CATSDLPGGPNTEAFF.

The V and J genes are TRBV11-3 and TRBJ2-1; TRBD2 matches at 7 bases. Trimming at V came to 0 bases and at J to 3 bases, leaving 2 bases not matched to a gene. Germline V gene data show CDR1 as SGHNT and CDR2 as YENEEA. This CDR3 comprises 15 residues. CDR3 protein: CASSLDPSGYNEQFF. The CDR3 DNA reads TGTGCCAGCAGCTTAGATCCTAGCGGCTACAATGAGCAGTTCTTC.

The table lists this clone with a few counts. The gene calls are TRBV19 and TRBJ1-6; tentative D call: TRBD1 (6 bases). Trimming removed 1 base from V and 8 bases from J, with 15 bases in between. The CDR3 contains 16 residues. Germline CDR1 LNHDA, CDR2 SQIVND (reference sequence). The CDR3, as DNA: TGTGCCAGTAGTATAGGCCGGACAGTTCAACATTCACCCCTCCACTTT. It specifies CASSIGRTVQHSPLHF. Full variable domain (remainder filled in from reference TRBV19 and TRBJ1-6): DGGITQSPKYLFRKEGQNVTLSCEQNLNHDAMYWYRQDPGQGLRLIYYSQIVNDFQKGDIAEGYSVSREKKESFPLTVTSAQKNPTAFYLCASSIGRTVQHSPLHFGNGTRLTVT.

For the CDR3, the DNA is TGTGCCAGCAGCCAAGGGGGAGGGGAGACCCAGTACTTC. The encoded protein is CASSQGGGETQYF. The rearrangement joins TRBV3-1 (or the pseudogene TRBV3-2) to TRBJ2-5, with 7 bases that match TRBD2. The CDR3 length is 13 residues. Germline CDR1 reads LGHDT; CDR2 reads YNNKEL (reference sequence). V lost 1 base and J lost 5; bases outside the gene matches: 1.